This TCR beta chain was sequenced during a study of chemoradiotherapy in HPV16-positive cancers. Study summary: Functional T-cell assays on a couple of HPV16-positive patients' cells defined candidate HPV-specific clones and common TCR motifs.

As for this clone: Its antigen is currently unknown.

Study-level points and caveats: During treatment, candidate HPV-specific clones and E7-related motifs expanded in tumor. Better recurrence-free survival went with HPV-responsive T-cell expansion in HPV16-positive patients. Functional assays defining HPV-specific T cells used only a couple of HPV16-positive patients.

Data came from immunoSEQ multiplex PCR; TCRdb stores just in-frame clones and leaves some out. The table lists 12,000 or so clones, 80% to 90% of them singletons. Trimming took 5 bases from V and 0 from J; bases not matched to a gene: 6. The germline CDR1 and CDR2 sequences are SNHLY and FYNNEI. This CDR3 spans 16 amino acids. V gene TRBV2 combines with J gene TRBJ2-7; 11 bases map to TRBD1. This receptor was identified in a human donor with HPV-associated anogenital cancer. The sequencing here drew on blood, taken from a patient who underwent chemoradiotherapy. The CDR3 region has the DNA TGTGCCAGCAGTTCGGGACAGGGGGAAGGCTCCTACGAGCAGTACTTC. It codes for CASSSGQGEGSYEQYF.